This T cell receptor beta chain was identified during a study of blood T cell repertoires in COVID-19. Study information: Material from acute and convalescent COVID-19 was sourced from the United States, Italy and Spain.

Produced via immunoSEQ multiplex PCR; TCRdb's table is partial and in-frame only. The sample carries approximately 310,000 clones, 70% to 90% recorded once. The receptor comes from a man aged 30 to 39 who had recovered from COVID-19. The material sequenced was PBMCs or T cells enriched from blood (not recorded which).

The CDR3 DNA sequence: TGTGCCAGCAGCCGGGGGGTTCAAGAGACCCAGTACTTC. Its protein product is CASSRGVQETQYF. The chain employs TRBV14 and TRBJ2-5; possibly TRBD2 for D (6 bases). CDR1 and CDR2 from the germline V gene are SGHDN and FVKESK. This CDR3 spans 13 amino acids. V lost 4 bases to trimming and J lost 2 bases, with 8 bases between them.